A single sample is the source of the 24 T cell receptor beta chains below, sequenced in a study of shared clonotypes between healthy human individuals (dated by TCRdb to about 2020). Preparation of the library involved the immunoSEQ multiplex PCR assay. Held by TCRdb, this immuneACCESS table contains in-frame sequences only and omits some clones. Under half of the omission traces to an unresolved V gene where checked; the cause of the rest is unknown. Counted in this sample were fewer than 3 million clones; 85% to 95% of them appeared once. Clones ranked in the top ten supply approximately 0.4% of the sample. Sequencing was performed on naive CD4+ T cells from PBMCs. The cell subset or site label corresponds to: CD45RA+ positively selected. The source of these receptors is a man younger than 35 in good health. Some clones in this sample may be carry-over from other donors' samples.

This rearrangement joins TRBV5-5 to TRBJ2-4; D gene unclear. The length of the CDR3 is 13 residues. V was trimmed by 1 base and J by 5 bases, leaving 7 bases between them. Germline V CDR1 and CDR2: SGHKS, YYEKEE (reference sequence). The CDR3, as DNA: TGTGCCAGCAGCTTGTCTCCCCAAAACATTCAGTACTTC. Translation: CASSLSPQNIQYF. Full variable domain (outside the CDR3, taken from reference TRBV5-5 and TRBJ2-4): DAGVTQSPTHLIKTRGQQVTLRCSPISGHKSVSWYQQVLGQGPQFIFQYYEKEERGRGNFPDRFSARQFPNYSSELNVNALLLGDSALYLCASSLSPQNIQYFGAGTRLSVL.

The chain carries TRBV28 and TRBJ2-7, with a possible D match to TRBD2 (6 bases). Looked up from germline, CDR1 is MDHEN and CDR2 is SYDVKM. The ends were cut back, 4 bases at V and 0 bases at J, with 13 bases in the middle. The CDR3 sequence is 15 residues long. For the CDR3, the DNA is TGTGCCAGCAGTTGGGGGGTTGGGATCTCCTACGAGCAGTACTTC. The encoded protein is CASSWGVGISYEQYF.

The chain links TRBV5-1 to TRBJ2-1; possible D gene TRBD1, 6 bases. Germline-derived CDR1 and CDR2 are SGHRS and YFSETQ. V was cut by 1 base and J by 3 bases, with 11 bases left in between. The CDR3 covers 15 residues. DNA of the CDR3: TGCGCCAGCAGCTTGATCCAGGGGATCTACAATGAGCAGTTCTTC. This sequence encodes CASSLIQGIYNEQFF.

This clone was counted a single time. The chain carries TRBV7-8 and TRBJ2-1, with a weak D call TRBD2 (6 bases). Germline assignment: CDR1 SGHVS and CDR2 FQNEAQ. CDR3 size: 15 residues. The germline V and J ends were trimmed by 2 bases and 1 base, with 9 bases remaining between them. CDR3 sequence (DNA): TGTGCCAGCAGCTTATTGCGGGGTTCCTACAATGAGCAGTTCTTC. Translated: CASSLLRGSYNEQFF.

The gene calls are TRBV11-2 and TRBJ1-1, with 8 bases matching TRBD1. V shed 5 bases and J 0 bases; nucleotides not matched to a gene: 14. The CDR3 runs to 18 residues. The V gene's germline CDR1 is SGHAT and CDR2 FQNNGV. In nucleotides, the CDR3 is TGTGCCAGCAGCCTCCGTGCATCAGGGGGCCGAATGAACACTGAAGCTTTCTTT. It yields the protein CASSLRASGGRMNTEAFF.

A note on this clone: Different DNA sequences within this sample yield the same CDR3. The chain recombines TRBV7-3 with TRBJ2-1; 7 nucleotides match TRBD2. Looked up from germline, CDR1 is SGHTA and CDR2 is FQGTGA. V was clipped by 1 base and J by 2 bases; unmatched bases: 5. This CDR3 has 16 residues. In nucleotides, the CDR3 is TGTGCCAGCAGCTTAAGAAGCGGGGCGACCTACAATGAGCAGTTCTTC. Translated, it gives CASSLRSGATYNEQFF.

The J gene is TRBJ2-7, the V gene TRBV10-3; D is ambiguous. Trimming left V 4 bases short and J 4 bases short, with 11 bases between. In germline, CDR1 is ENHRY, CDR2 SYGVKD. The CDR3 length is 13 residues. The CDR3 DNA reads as TGTGCCATCAGTGTTCCCGGTTCATACGAGCAGTACTTC. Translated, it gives CAISVPGSYEQYF.

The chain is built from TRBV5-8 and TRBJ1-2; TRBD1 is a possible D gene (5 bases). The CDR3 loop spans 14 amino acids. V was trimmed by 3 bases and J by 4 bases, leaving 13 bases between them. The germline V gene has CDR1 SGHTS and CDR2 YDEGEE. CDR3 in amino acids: CASSSGRILYGYTF. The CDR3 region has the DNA TGTGCCAGCAGCTCGGGACGGATCCTCTATGGCTACACCTTC.

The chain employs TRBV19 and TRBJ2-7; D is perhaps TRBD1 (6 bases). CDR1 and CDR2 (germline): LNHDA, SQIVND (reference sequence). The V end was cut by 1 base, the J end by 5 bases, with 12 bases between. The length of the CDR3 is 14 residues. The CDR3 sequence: CASSIAYRANEQYF. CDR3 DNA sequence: TGTGCCAGTAGTATAGCGTACAGGGCTAACGAGCAGTACTTC.

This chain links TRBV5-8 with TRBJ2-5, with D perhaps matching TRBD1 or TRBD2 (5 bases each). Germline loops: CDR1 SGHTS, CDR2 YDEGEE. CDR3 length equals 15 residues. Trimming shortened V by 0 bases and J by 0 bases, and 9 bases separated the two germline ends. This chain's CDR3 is CASSLVGAYQETQYF. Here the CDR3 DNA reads TGTGCCAGCAGCTTGGTCGGGGCGTACCAAGAGACCCAGTACTTC.

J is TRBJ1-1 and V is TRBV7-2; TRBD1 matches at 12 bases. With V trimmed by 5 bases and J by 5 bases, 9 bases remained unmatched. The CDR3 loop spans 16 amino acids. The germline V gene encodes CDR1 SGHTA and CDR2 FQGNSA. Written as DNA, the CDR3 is TGTGCCAGCAGCAATACCGGGACAGGGGGCTATACTGAAGCTTTCTTT. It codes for CASSNTGTGGYTEAFF.

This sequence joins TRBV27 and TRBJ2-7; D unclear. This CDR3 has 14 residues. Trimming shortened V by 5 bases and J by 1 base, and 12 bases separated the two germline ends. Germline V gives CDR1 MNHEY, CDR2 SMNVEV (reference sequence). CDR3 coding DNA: TGTGCCAGCAGTCCCACCTGGGGTTCCTACGAGCAGTACTTC. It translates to CASSPTWGSYEQYF.

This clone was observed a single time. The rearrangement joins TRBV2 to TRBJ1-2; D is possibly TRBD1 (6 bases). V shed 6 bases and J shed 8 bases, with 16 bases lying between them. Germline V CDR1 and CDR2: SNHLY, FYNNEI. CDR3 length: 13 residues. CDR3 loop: CASSVGAPRGYTF. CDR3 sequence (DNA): TGTGCCAGCAGCGTGGGGGCGCCGAGGGGCTACACCTTC.

The CDR3 DNA follows: TGTGCCAGCAGCTTGGGACGCGCGAGCTCCTACAATGAGCAGTTCTTC. This gives the protein CASSLGRASSYNEQFF. The genes are TRBV7-6 and TRBJ2-1; tentatively, D is TRBD1 or TRBD2 (5 bases each). V was shortened by 3 bases and J by 0 bases, with 12 bases between the two germline ends. The CDR3 runs 16 residues. Per germline, CDR1 SGHVS and CDR2 FNYEAQ.

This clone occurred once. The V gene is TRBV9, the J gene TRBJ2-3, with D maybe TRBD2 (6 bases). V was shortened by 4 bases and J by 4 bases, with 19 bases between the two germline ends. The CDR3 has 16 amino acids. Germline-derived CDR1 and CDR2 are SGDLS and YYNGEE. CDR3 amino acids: CASSSRWGGNADTQYF. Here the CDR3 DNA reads TGTGCCAGCAGCTCCCGGTGGGGCGGGAACGCAGATACGCAGTATTTT.

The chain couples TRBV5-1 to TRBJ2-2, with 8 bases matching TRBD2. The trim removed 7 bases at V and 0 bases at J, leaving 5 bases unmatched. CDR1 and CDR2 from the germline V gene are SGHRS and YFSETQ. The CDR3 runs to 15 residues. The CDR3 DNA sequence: TGCGCCAGCGCACCGGGACTAGCGAACACCGGGGAGCTGTTTTTT. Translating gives CASAPGLANTGELFF.

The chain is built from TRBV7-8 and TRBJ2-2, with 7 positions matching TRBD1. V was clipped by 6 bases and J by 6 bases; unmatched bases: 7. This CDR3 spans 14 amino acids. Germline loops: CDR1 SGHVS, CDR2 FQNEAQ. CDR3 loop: CASRLGQGAGELFF. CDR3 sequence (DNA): TGTGCCAGCAGACTGGGGCAGGGGGCCGGGGAGCTGTTTTTT. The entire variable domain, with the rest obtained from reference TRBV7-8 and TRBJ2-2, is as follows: GAGVSQSPRYKVAKRGQDVALRCDPISGHVSLFWYQQALGQGPEFLTYFQNEAQLDKSGLPSDRFFAERPEGSVSTLKIQRTQQEDSAVYLCASRLGQGAGELFFGEGSRLTVL.

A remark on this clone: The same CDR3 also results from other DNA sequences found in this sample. The chain's CDR3 is CASSLLGNNQPQHF. Here the CDR3 DNA reads TGTGCCAGCAGTTTACTGGGCAACAATCAGCCCCAGCATTTT. The rearrangement links TRBV28 to TRBJ1-5; D ambiguous. Trimming pared 2 bases from V and 3 bases from J, leaving 8 bases between. The length of the CDR3 is 14 residues. The germline V gene encodes CDR1 MDHEN and CDR2 SYDVKM. Full variable domain (outside the CDR3, taken from reference TRBV28 and TRBJ1-5): DVKVTQSSRYLVKRTGEKVFLECVQDMDHENMFWYRQDPGLGLRLIYFSYDVKMKEKGDIPEGYSVSREKKERFSLILESASTNQTSMYLCASSLLGNNQPQHFGDGTRLSIL.

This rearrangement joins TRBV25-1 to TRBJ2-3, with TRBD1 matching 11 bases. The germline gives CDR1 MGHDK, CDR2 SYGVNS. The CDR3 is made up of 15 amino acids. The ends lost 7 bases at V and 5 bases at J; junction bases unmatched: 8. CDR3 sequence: CASTPDRGPVDTQYF. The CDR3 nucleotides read TGTGCCAGCACCCCGGACAGGGGGCCGGTAGATACGCAGTATTTT.

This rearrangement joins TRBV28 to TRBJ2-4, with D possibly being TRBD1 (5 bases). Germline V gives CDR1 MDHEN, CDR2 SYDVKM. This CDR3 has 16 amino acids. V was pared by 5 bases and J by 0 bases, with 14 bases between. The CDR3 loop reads CASSPRQILAKNIQYF. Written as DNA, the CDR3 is TGTGCCAGCAGTCCTCGACAGATACTAGCCAAAAACATTCAGTACTTC.

Here the CDR3 reads CASSPTQGLTEAFF. In DNA form, the CDR3 reads TGTGCCAGCTCACCGACCCAGGGGCTCACTGAAGCTTTCTTT. The chain combines TRBV18 with TRBJ1-1, with a weak D call TRBD1 (6 bases). The germline V gene has CDR1 KGHSH and CDR2 LQKENI. The CDR3 has 14 residues. With 3 bases removed from V and 4 bases from J, the gap between germline ends came to 12 bases.

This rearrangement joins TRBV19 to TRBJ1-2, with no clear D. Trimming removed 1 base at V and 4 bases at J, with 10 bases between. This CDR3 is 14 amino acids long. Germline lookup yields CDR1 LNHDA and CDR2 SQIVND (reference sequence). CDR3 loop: CASSIASATYGYTF. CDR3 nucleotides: TGTGCCAGTAGTATAGCATCCGCTACCTATGGCTACACCTTC.

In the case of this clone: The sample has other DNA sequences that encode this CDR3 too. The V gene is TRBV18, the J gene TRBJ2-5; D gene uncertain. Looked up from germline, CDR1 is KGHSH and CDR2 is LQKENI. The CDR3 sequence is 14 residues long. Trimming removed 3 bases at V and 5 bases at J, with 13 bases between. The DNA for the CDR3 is TGTGCCAGCTCACCCCGAGGAGCCGGGGAGACCCAGTACTTC. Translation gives CASSPRGAGETQYF.

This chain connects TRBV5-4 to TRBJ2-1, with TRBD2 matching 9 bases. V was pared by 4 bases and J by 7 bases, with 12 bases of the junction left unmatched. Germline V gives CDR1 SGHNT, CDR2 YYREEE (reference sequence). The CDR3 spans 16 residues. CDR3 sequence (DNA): TGTGCCAGCAGCCGAATGGACCTTGCGGGGGGGAATGAGCAGTTCTTC. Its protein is CASSRMDLAGGNEQFF.